This entry concerns a single T cell receptor (beta chain). The source of the sample is a study of shared T cell receptors in the human thymus. Germline assignment: CDR1 SGHTA and CDR2 FQGNSA. There are 16 residues in the CDR3. The junction had 11 bases not matched to a gene; V was cut back by 5 bases and J by 4 bases. Sequencing was performed with immunoSEQ multiplex PCR; in TCRdb, only in-frame clones are kept and a portion is missing. This sample has approximately 660,000 clones, with around 89% found just once. These data were also filed under a second study, of human thymus T cells. As that report states: Having surgery to correct congenital heart defects, healthy Finnish infants acted as the donors. Corrective cardiac operations yielded the resected thymus tissue. There appeared to be biased usage of V and J genes in thymic and blood repertoires. Unrelated individuals were reported by related research to share highly overlapping thymic repertoires.

This chain connects TRBV7-2 to TRBJ2-7, with TRBD2 matching 10 bases. Source material: thymocytes. This TCR was sampled from a boy younger than two with a congenital heart defect. The CDR3 DNA reads TGTGCCAGCAGCACTAGTGGGCTAGCGGGAGAGTACGAGCAGTACTTC. Its translation: CASSTSGLAGEYEQYF.